This T cell receptor (beta chain) was recorded in a study of blood T cell repertoires in COVID-19. Overall study context: Researchers got acute and convalescent COVID-19 samples from the United States, Italy and Spain. PBMCs, B-cell-depleted T cells, or T cells were the source of the cDNA or gDNA that made up the material.

In its sample, this clone was seen once. Germline lookup yields CDR1 MGHDK and CDR2 SYGVNS. V gave up 3 bases and J gave up 8 bases, with 22 bases separating them. The CDR3 runs 17 residues. How the authors handled the data: Quantification of nucleated cells was approximated via reference gene primer amplification. Here immunoSEQ multiplex PCR was the method, and the copy in TCRdb shows in-frame clones only, minus some. Clone size and the V and J calls come from that table; the DNA yielded D and trimming. The data show tens of thousands of clones, approximately 86% seen once. The clonotype originates from a man aged 55-75 years with acute or convalescent COVID-19. The chain has TRBV25-1 and TRBJ2-2, with no clear D. Sequenced material: peripheral blood. CDR3 region: CASSEPSKLATRGELFF. The CDR3, as DNA: TGTGCCAGCAGTGAGCCCTCTAAATTAGCCACCCGTGGGGAGCTGTTTTTT.